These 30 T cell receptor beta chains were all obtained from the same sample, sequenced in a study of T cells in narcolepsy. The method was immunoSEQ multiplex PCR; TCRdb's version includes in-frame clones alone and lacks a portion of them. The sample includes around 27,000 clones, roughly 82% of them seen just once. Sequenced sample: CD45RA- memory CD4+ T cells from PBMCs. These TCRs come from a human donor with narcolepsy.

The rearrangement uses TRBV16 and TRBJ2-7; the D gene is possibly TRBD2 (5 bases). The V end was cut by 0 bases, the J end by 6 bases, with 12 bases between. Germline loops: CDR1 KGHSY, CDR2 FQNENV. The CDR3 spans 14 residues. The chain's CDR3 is CASSQSLAGSEQYF. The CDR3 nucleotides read TGTGCCAGCAGCCAATCCCTAGCCGGCTCCGAGCAGTACTTC.

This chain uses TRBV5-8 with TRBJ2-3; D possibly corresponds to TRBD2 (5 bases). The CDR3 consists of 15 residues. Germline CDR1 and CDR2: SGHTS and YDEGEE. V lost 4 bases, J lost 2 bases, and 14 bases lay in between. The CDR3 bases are TGTGCCAGCAGCCCGCTAACTAGAACCACAGATACGCAGTATTTT. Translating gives CASSPLTRTTDTQYF. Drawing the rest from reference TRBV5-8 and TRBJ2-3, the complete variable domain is EAGVTQSPTHLIKTRGQQATLRCSPISGHTSVYWYQQALGLGLQFLLWYDEGEERNRGNFPPRFSGRQFPNYSSELNVNALELEDSALYLCASSPLTRTTDTQYFGPGTRLTVL.

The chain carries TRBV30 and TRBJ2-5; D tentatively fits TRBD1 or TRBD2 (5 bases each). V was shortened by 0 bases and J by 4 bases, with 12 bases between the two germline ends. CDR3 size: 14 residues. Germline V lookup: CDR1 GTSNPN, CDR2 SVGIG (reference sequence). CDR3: CAWSVGTGGETQYF. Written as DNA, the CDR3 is TGTGCCTGGAGTGTCGGGACGGGTGGAGAGACCCAGTACTTC.

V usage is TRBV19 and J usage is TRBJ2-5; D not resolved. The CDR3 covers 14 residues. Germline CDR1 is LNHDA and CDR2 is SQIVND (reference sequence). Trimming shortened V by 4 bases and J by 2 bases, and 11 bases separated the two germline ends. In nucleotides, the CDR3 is TGTGCCAGTAGTAGGCAGGTCAGTCAAGAGACCCAGTACTTC. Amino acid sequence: CASSRQVSQETQYF. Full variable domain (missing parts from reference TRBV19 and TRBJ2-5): DGGITQSPKYLFRKEGQNVTLSCEQNLNHDAMYWYRQDPGQGLRLIYYSQIVNDFQKGDIAEGYSVSREKKESFPLTVTSAQKNPTAFYLCASSRQVSQETQYFGPGTRLLVL.

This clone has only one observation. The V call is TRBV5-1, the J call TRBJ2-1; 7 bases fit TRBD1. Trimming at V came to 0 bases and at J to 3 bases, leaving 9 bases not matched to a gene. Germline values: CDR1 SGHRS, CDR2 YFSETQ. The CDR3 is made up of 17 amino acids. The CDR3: CASSLGPPGGNYNEQFF. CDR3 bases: TGCGCCAGCAGCTTGGGGCCACCAGGGGGAAACTACAATGAGCAGTTCTTC. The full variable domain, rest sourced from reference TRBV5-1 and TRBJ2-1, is KAGVTQTPRYLIKTRGQQVTLSCSPISGHRSVSWYQQTPGQGLQFLFEYFSETQRNKGNFPGRFSGRQFSNSRSEMNVSTLELGDSALYLCASSLGPPGGNYNEQFFGPGTRLTVL.

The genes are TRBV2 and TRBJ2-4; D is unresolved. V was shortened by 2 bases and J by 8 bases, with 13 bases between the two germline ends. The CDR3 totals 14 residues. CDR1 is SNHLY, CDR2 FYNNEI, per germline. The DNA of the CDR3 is TGTGCCAGCAGTGAACTTTCCAGCCGGGACATTCAGTACTTC. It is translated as CASSELSSRDIQYF.

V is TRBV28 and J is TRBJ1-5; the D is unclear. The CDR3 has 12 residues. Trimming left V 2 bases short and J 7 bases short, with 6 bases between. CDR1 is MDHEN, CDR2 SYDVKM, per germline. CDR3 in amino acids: CASSLSLQPQHF. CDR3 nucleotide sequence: TGTGCCAGCAGTTTAAGTTTGCAGCCCCAGCATTTT.

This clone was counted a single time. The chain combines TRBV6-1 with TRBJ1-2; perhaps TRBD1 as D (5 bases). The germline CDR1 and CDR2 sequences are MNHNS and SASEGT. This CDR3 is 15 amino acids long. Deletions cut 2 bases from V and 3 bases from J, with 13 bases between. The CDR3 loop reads CASSEWPGHHYGYTF. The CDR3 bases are TGTGCCAGCAGTGAATGGCCCGGACACCACTATGGCTACACCTTC.

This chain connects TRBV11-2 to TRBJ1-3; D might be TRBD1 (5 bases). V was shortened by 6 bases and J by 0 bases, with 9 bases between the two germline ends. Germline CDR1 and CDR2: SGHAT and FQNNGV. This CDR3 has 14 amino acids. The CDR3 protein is CASRQGNSGNTIYF. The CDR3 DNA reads TGTGCCAGCAGGCAGGGCAACTCTGGAAACACCATATATTTT.

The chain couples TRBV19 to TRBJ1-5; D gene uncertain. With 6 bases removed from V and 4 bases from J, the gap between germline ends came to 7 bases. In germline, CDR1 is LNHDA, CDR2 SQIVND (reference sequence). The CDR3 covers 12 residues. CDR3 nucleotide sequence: TGTGCCAGTAGGGGGATGAATCAGCCCCAGCATTTT. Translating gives CASRGMNQPQHF.

The CDR3 DNA reads as TGTGCCAGCAGTATGGCACAGGGCGAGCAGTACTTC. This encodes CASSMAQGEQYF. The V and J genes are TRBV2 and TRBJ2-7; tentative D call: TRBD1 (6 bases). The CDR3 consists of 12 residues. CDR1 is SNHLY, CDR2 FYNNEI, per germline. Trimming removed 5 bases from V and 6 bases from J, with 11 bases in between.

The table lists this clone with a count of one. The CDR3 nucleotides read TGTGCCTCCGACAGGGACACTGAAGCTTTCTTT. Residues: CASDRDTEAFF. The chain has TRBV30 and TRBJ1-1; 7 nucleotides align to TRBD1. With V trimmed by 7 bases and J by 3 bases, 2 bases remained unmatched. The germline V gene encodes CDR1 GTSNPN and CDR2 SVGIG (reference sequence). This CDR3 is 11 amino acids long.

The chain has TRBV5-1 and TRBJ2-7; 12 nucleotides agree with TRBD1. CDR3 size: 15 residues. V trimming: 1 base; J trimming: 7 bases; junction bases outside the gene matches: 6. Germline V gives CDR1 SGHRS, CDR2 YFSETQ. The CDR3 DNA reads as TGCGCCAGCAGCTTGTTGGGACAGGGGGCAGGGGAGCAGTACTTC. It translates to CASSLLGQGAGEQYF.

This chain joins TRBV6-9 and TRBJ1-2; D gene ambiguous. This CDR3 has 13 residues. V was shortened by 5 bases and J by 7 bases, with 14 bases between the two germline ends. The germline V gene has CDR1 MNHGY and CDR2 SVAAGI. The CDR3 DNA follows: TGTGCCAGCAGTCTCCGGGAGGGCCGTGGCTACACCTTC. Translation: CASSLREGRGYTF.

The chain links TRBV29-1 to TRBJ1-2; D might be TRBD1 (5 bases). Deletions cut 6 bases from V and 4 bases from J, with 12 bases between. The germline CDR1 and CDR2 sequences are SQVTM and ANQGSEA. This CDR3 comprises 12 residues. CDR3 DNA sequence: TGCAGCGTCATTGGGGGGACCTATGGCTACACCTTC. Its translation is CSVIGGTYGYTF.

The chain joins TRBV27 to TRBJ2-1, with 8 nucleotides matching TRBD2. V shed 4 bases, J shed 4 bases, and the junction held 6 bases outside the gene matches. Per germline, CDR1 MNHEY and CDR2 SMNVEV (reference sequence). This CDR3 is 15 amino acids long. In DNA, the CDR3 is TGTGCCAGCAGTTCCCTACGCGGGGGGTACAATGAGCAGTTCTTC. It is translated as CASSSLRGGYNEQFF.

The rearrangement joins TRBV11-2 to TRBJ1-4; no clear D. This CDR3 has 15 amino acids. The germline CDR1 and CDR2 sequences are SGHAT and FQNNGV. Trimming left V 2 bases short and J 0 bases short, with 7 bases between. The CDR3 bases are TGTGCCAGCAGCTTAATCGGCGCAACTAATGAAAAACTGTTTTTT. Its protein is CASSLIGATNEKLFF.

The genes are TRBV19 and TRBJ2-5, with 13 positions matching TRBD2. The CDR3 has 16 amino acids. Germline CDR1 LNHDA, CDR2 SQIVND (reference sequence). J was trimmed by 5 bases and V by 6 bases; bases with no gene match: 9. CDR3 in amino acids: CASSPGTSGERETQYF. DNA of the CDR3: TGTGCCAGTAGCCCCGGGACTAGCGGGGAGAGGGAGACCCAGTACTTC.

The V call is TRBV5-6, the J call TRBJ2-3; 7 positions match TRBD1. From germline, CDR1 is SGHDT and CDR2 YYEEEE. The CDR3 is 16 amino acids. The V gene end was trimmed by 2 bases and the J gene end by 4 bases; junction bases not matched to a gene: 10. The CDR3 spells CASSLPGQFHPDTQYF. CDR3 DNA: TGTGCCAGCAGCTTACCGGGACAGTTTCATCCAGATACGCAGTATTTT. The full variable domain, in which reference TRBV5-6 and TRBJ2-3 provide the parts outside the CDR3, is DAGVTQSPTHLIKTRGQQVTLRCSPKSGHDTVSWYQQALGQGPQFIFQYYEEEERQRGNFPDRFSGHQFPNYSSELNVNALLLGDSALYLCASSLPGQFHPDTQYFGPGTRLTVL.

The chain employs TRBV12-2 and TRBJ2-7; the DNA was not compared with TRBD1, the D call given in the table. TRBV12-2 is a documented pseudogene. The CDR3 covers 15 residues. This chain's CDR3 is CASRLALQGPYEQYF. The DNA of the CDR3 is TGTGCAAGTCGCTTAGCCCTACAGGGTCCCTACGAGCAGTACTTC.

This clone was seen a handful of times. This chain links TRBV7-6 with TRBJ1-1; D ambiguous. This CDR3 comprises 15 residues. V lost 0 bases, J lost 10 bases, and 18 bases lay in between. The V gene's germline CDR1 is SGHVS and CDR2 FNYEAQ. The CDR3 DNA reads TGTGCCAGCAGCTTAGCGGTTGGAGTCGAGGACGGAGCTTTCTTT. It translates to CASSLAVGVEDGAFF.

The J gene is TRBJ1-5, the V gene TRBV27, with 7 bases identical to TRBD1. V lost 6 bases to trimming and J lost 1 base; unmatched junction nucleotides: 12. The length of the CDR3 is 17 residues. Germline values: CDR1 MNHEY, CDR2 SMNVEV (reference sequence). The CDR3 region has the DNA TGTGCCAGCAGCCCCGGGACAGAGGTAGCGAGCAATCAGCCCCAGCATTTT. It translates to CASSPGTEVASNQPQHF.

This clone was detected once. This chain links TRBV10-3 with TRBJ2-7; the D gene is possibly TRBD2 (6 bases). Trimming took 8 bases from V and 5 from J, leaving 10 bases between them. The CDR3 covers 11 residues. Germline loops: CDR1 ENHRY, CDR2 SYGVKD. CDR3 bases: TGTGCCATCGGGACTTCCAACGAGCAGTACTTC. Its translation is CAIGTSNEQYF.

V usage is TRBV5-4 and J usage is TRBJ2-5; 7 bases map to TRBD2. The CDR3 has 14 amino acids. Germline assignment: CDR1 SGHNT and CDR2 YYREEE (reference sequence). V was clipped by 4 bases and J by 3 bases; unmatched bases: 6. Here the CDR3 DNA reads TGTGCCAGCAGCCCGGGGGGTGGGGAAGAGACCCAGTACTTC. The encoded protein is CASSPGGGEETQYF.

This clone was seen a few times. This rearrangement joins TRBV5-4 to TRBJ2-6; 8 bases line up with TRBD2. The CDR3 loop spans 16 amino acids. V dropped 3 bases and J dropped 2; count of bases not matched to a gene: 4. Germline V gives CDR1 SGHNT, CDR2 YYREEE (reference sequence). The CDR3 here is CASSSGGLAGANVLTF. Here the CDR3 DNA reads TGTGCCAGCAGCTCGGGGGGGTTGGCTGGGGCCAACGTCCTGACTTTC.

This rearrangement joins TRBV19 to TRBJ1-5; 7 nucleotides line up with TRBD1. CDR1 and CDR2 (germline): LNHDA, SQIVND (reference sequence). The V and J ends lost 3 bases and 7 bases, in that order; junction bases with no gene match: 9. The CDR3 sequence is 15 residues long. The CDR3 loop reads CASSMGVTGKQPQHF. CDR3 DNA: TGTGCCAGTAGTATGGGTGTGACAGGGAAACAGCCCCAGCATTTT. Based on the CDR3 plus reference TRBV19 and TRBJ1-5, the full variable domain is DGGITQSPKYLFRKEGQNVTLSCEQNLNHDAMYWYRQDPGQGLRLIYYSQIVNDFQKGDIAEGYSVSREKKESFPLTVTSAQKNPTAFYLCASSMGVTGKQPQHFGDGTRLSIL.

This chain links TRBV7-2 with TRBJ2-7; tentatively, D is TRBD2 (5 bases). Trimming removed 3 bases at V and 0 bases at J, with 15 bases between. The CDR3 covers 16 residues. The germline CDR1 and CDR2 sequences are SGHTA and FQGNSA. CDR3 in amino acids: CASSFFRELSSYEQYF. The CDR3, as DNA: TGTGCCAGCAGCTTCTTTAGGGAGTTAAGCTCCTACGAGCAGTACTTC. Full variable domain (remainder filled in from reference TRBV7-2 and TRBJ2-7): GAGVSQSPSNKVTEKGKDVELRCDPISGHTALYWYRQSLGQGLEFLIYFQGNSAPDKSGLPSDRFSAERTGGSVSTLTIQRTQQEDSAVYLCASSFFRELSSYEQYFGPGTRLTVT.

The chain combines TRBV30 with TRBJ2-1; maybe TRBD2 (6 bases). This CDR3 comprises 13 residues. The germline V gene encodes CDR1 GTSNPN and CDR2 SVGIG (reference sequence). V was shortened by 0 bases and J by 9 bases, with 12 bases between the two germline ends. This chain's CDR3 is CAWSVGGDAEQFF. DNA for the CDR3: TGTGCCTGGAGTGTAGGAGGGGACGCTGAGCAGTTCTTC.

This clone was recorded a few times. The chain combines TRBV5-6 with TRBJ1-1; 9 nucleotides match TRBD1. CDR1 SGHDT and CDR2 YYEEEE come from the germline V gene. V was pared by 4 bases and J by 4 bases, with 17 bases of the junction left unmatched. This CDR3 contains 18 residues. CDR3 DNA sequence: TGTGCCAGCAGCCAGTATCCGGGACAGGGTTCGAGTAGCACTGAAGCTTTCTTT. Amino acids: CASSQYPGQGSSSTEAFF.

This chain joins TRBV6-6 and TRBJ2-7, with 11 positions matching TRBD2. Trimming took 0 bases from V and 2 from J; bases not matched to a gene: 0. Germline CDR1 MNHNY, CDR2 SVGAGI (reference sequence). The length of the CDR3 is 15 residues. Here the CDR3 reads CASSYSTSGTYEQYF. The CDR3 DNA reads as TGTGCCAGCAGTTACTCGACTAGCGGGACCTACGAGCAGTACTTC.